The 4 T cell receptor beta chains in this list originate from one sample, sequenced in a study of T cells in localized non-small cell lung cancer. The repertoire was sequenced with immunoSEQ multiplex PCR; TCRdb's copy has only in-frame clones and lacks some. This sample has some 85,000 clones; 80% occur once, and the top ten carry under 25%. The sequencing used PBMCs, collected before any cancer treatment. These receptors were collected from a man aged 40 to 69 with stage II squamous cell lung carcinoma.

For the CDR3, the DNA is TGTGCCAGCAGCCCAGGCCCAACTGGCGGAGTCAGCACAGATACGCAGTATTTT. This encodes CASSPGPTGGVSTDTQYF. The chain combines TRBV28 with TRBJ2-3; no clear D gene. The CDR3 is made up of 18 amino acids. The V gene lost 6 bases and the J gene lost 0 bases, with 22 bases spanning the gap. Germline CDR1 reads MDHEN; CDR2 reads SYDVKM.

The chain links TRBV11-3 to TRBJ2-3, with 9 positions matching TRBD1. Germline trimming cut 6 bases from V and 4 bases from J; bases unmatched to any gene: 11. The germline V gene encodes CDR1 SGHNT and CDR2 YENEEA. The CDR3 is 16 amino acids. CDR3 amino acids: CASSLMGTGLPDTQYF. The CDR3 DNA follows: TGTGCCAGCAGTTTAATGGGGACAGGGCTTCCAGATACGCAGTATTTT.

The chain carries TRBV6-5 and TRBJ2-7; perhaps D is TRBD1 or TRBD2 (6 bases each). The V gene's germline CDR1 is MNHEY and CDR2 SVGAGI. Trimming removed 5 bases at V and 0 bases at J, with 14 bases between. This CDR3 comprises 15 residues. The CDR3: CASSPKGDFSYEQYF. The CDR3 DNA follows: TGTGCCAGCAGTCCCAAGGGGGACTTCTCCTACGAGCAGTACTTC.

This clone has a single count. This chain uses TRBV6-5 with TRBJ1-2; 10 bases match TRBD1. From germline, CDR1 is MNHEY and CDR2 SVGAGI. This CDR3 has 12 residues. V lost 5 bases to trimming and J lost 6 bases; unmatched junction nucleotides: 0. CDR3 sequence (DNA): TGTGCCAGCAGTGGGACAGGGGATGGCTACACCTTC. Protein sequence: CASSGTGDGYTF.